Listed below are T cell receptor beta chains from one sample, sequenced in a study of human T cells and chemical hapten exposure. Each CDR3 protein is one row after TCRdb ran MiXCR on the RACE reads. Among approximately 96,000 distinct CDR3 sequences listed, about a tenth were seen once. Sequences were derived from whole blood, sampled in connection with sensitization to the hapten diphenylcyclopropenone (DPC). These receptors were obtained from a woman between 35 and 50 years old with alopecia areata. Some clones in this sample may be carry-over from other donors' samples. CDR3s include the opening cysteine and the closing phenylalanine or tryptophan. Each record gives: CDR3 length, V gene, CDR3 protein.

17 | TRBV28 | CASSLPRGTSGTGELFF
12 | TRBV3-1 | CASSHRAYGYTF
11 | TRBV6-2/TRBV6-3 | CASSYWGEQYF
18 | TRBV20-1 | CSARENPLATHIRNEQYF
12 | TRBV20-1 | CSARDRVLVQFF
15 | TRBV5-4 | CASSLEWTGEYGYTF
15 | TRBV4-1 | CASNLWGTGPGELFF
11 | TRBV2 | CPRPGSYEQYF
13 | TRBV12-3/TRBV12-4 | CASSSGDYNEQFF
16 | TRBV12-3/TRBV12-4 | CASSPGGAPRGNTIYF
15 | TRBV27 | CASRILGASTDTQYF
12 | TRBV29-1 | CSVEENVDTQYF
14 | TRBV5-1 | CASSFSGFQETQYF
13 | TRBV5-4 | CASSFGGQDVAFF
12 | TRBV20-1 | CSADRTPTEAFF
13 | TRBV5-1 | CASSLEATDTQYF